Included here is one TCR beta chain sequence, with context. The clone's antigen remains unknown. No per-base quality is available; no much larger clone lies one base away. The data stem from a study of PD-1 blockade in mismatch repair-deficient tumors (dated by TCRdb to about 2017). Study-level background: The trial enrolled under 90 consecutive patients with over 10 mismatch repair-deficient cancer types between September 2013 and 2016, all previously treated and progressing. Deep sequencing of TCR CDR3 regions was used to track tumor-associated T cell clones in peripheral blood of patients responding to PD-1 blockade.

Library construction relied on the immunoSEQ multiplex PCR assay. Drawn from immuneACCESS, this table holds only the in-frame rearrangements with V and J called that TCRdb kept. Clones are partly lost; checked studies trace under half to an unresolved V gene and leave the rest unexplained. The sample table shows about 16,000 clones, and 84% are seen once. The leading ten clones occupy 15% to 20% of the sample. Reading the label with the study, this specimen's time point is: peripheral blood before pembrolizumab. Mismatch repair deficiency in every enrolled patient was established by polymerase chain reaction or immunohistochemistry. TCR sequencing was performed for a few patients who responded to pembrolizumab therapy. The phase II trial prospectively evaluated PD-1 blockade with pembrolizumab in advanced mismatch repair-deficient cancers, independent of tissue of origin. Peripheral blood T cell samples were serially collected before and at multiple times after PD-1 blockade was started. Blood sampling times were reported as weeks after the first pembrolizumab dose.

Paper-wide results and their limitations: Tumor-resident clones, often undetectable in blood before treatment, expanded rapidly after pembrolizumab and then contracted, generally before radiologic responses.

From its cysteine to its phenylalanine, the CDR3 spans 16 amino acids. The DNA shown is the 48-base CDR3, in frame from base 1. Cut back by 8 bases and 1 base, the V and J ends lie 15 bases apart. CDR1 and CDR2, looked up from the germline V gene (reference sequence), are LNHDA and SQIVND. The source of this sequence is an adult with mismatch repair-deficient cancer. The starting material was PBMCs, obtained before pembrolizumab treatment. The receptor chain draws on TRBV19 and TRBJ2-6; no D gene can be assigned with confidence. The nucleotide sequence reads as follows: TGTGCCAGTGGTAGGATCTGGGGATCTGGGGCCAACGTCCTGACTTTC. This codes for CASGRIWGSGANVLTF.